One sample yielded the 7 T cell receptor beta chains listed below, sequenced in a study of blood T cell repertoires in COVID-19. Only in-frame clones appear in the TCRdb table, and some are missing; sequencing was by immunoSEQ multiplex PCR. The sample shows roughly 200,000 clones, roughly 82% of them seen only once. The sequencing sample was made of PBMCs or T cells enriched from blood (not recorded which). The receptor source for this set is a man in his forties or fifties with acute COVID-19.

The chain uses TRBV5-1 and TRBJ2-1, with 7 bases aligning to TRBD2. Germline CDR1 SGHRS, CDR2 YFSETQ. Losses at the gene ends were 5 bases for V and 8 bases for J; bases not matched to a gene: 13. There are 15 residues in the CDR3. In DNA, the CDR3 is TGCGCCAGCAGTTCTGAGCGGGGCTCTAAGCATGAGCAGTTCTTC. Its translation: CASSSERGSKHEQFF.

V gene TRBV12-3 or TRBV12-4 combines with J gene TRBJ1-2, with 7 nucleotides matching TRBD1. CDR3 length: 13 amino acids. The V gene end was trimmed by 8 bases and the J gene end by 4 bases; junction bases not matched to a gene: 7. This CDR3 reads CASRGQDPYGYTF. The CDR3 region has the DNA TGTGCCAGCCGAGGACAGGACCCCTATGGCTACACCTTC.

The J gene is TRBJ2-5, the V gene TRBV14; 10 bases map to TRBD2. In germline, CDR1 is SGHDN, CDR2 FVKESK. Germline trimming cut 4 bases from V and 5 bases from J; bases unmatched to any gene: 7. The CDR3 runs to 15 residues. The CDR3 bases are TGTGCCAGCAGCCTAGGACTAGCGGCCTGGGAGACCCAGTACTTC. Amino acid sequence: CASSLGLAAWETQYF.

The V and J genes are TRBV29-1 and TRBJ2-7; 11 bases match TRBD1. Losses at the gene ends were 5 bases for V and 6 bases for J; bases not matched to a gene: 6. This CDR3 is built from 13 residues. Per germline, CDR1 SQVTM and CDR2 ANQGSEA. CDR3 in DNA: TGCAGCGTTAGGGGACAGGGGGTCGGCGAGCAGTACTTC. This encodes CSVRGQGVGEQYF.

This clone was seen a few times. This chain joins TRBV7-9 and TRBJ1-2; TRBD1 matches at 7 bases. The trim removed 5 bases at V and 6 bases at J, leaving 12 bases unmatched. The germline CDR1 and CDR2 sequences are SEHNR and FQNEAQ (reference sequence). The CDR3 runs to 15 residues. DNA of the CDR3: TGTGCCAGCAGCCCGAGCCGGCAGGGGGTCCATGGCTACACCTTC. This encodes CASSPSRQGVHGYTF. Based on the CDR3 plus reference TRBV7-9 and TRBJ1-2, the full variable domain is DTGVSQNPRHKITKRGQNVTFRCDPISEHNRLYWYRQTLGQGPEFLTYFQNEAQLEKSRLLSDRFSAERPKGSFSTLEIQRTEQGDSAMYLCASSPSRQGVHGYTFGSGTRLTVV.

The chain links TRBV29-1 to TRBJ2-7; no clear D gene. Germline assignment: CDR1 SQVTM and CDR2 ANQGSEA. Deletions cut 2 bases from V and 3 bases from J, with 14 bases between. The CDR3 consists of 14 residues. The CDR3 region has the DNA TGCAGCGTTGAATGGGCCAGCAACAGCTACGAGCAGTACTTC. It translates to CSVEWASNSYEQYF.

The CDR3, as DNA: TGTGCCAGCAGCTTGTTATCAGGGGCTGTTCAGCCCCAGCATTTT. Protein: CASSLLSGAVQPQHF. The rearrangement joins TRBV5-8 to TRBJ1-5; a possible D gene is TRBD1 (6 bases). From germline, CDR1 is SGHTS and CDR2 YDEGEE. This CDR3 is 15 amino acids long. V shed 1 base and J shed 6 bases, with 14 bases lying between them.